This T cell receptor (beta chain) appears in the sequencing data of a study of CD4 T cells in relation to SARS-CoV-2 and coronaviruses. Study information: The negative reference was HIV-1 Nef peptide pool or peptide-free culture.

Clones were sequenced by immunoSEQ multiplex PCR, and TCRdb holds only the in-frame ones, with some missing. The sample contains more than 25,000 clones, 76% of which appear only once. As regards this clone: Its antigen is undetermined.

The unexposed donors gave CD4+ T cells in about 2011-2018, prior to COVID-19. Isolation of CD4+ T cells took place after roughly nine days in culture. Testing used SARS-CoV-2 S/N and four cold-coronavirus spikes on unexposed-donor CD4+ T cells, cells permitting. The CDR3 contains 12 residues. Trimming removed 4 bases from V and 5 bases from J, with 8 bases in between. The germline V gene has CDR1 SNHLY and CDR2 FYNNEI. The sequenced sample was CD4+ T cells from PBMCs, cultured in vitro. This chain uses TRBV2 with TRBJ1-2; D uncertain. The TCR sequence derives from a human donor in good health. CDR3 sequence (DNA): TGTGCCAGCAGTGTCGATAAATATGGCTACACCTTC. Protein sequence: CASSVDKYGYTF.